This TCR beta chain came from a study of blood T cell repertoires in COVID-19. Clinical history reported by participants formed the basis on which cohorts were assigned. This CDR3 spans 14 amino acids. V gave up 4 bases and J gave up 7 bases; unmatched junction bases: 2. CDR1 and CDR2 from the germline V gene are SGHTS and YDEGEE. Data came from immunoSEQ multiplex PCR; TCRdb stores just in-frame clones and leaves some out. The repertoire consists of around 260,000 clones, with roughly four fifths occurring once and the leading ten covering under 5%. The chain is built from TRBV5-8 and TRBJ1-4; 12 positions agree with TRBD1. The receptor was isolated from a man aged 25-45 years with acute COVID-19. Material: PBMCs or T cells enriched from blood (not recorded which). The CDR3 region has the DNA TGTGCCAGCAGCGTGGGACAGGGGGCTGAAAAACTGTTTTTT. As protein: CASSVGQGAEKLFF.